The 19 T cell receptor beta chains below all came from one sample that was sequenced in a study of T cells in narcolepsy. Repertoires were generated with immunoSEQ multiplex PCR, while TCRdb's copy carries only in-frame clones and drops some. The sample has around 39,000 clones, approximately 86% seen once. Sequenced material: CD45RA- memory CD4+ T cells from PBMCs. These TCRs come from a human donor with narcolepsy.

The genes are TRBV7-9 and TRBJ2-5; 12 bases fit TRBD1. The CDR3 loop spans 16 amino acids. The V gene end was trimmed by 5 bases and the J gene end by 5 bases; junction bases not matched to a gene: 9. Germline-derived CDR1 and CDR2 are SEHNR and FQNEAQ (reference sequence). CDR3 protein: CASSHGTGGEGETQYF. CDR3 sequence (DNA): TGTGCCAGCAGCCACGGGACAGGGGGCGAGGGTGAGACCCAGTACTTC.

The CDR3 coding sequence is TGCAGTGCTCAGCGGTTCGGTGAGCAGTTCTTC. It encodes CSAQRFGEQFF. J is TRBJ2-1 and V is TRBV20-1; TRBD2 might be the D (5 bases). Trimming removed 5 bases from V and 9 bases from J, with 11 bases in between. This CDR3 contains 11 residues. Germline loops: CDR1 DFQATT, CDR2 SNEGSKA (reference sequence).

This clone was recorded once. The chain is built from TRBV9 and TRBJ1-3, with a weak D call TRBD1 (5 bases). CDR3 length equals 18 residues. V was pared by 1 base and J by 1 base, with 18 bases between. Germline-derived CDR1 and CDR2 are SGDLS and YYNGEE. The CDR3 region is CASSVSGWVGASGNTIYF. Written as DNA, the CDR3 is TGTGCCAGCAGCGTAAGCGGTTGGGTCGGGGCTTCTGGAAACACCATATATTTT.

This clone was observed a few times. This rearrangement joins TRBV15 to TRBJ1-2, with a weak D call TRBD1 (5 bases). The V gene's germline CDR1 is LNHNV and CDR2 YYDKDF (reference sequence). V lost 3 bases, J lost 5 bases, and 16 bases lay in between. This CDR3 has 15 residues. This CDR3 reads CATSSGAGGGYGYTF. The CDR3 DNA sequence: TGTGCCACCAGCAGCGGGGCAGGCGGGGGATATGGCTACACCTTC. The full variable domain, completed using reference TRBV15 and TRBJ1-2, is DAMVIQNPRYQVTQFGKPVTLSCSQTLNHNVMYWYQQKSSQAPKLLFHYYDKDFNNEADTPDNFQSRRPNTSFCFLDIRSPGLGDTAMYLCATSSGAGGGYGYTFGSGTRLTVV.

The CDR3 DNA reads TGTGCCAGCAGCCGACAGGACTCCTACGAGCAGTACTTC. Translated: CASSRQDSYEQYF. V gene TRBV5-6 combines with J gene TRBJ2-7; perhaps TRBD1 as D (6 bases). CDR3 size: 13 residues. The germline V gene has CDR1 SGHDT and CDR2 YYEEEE. V dropped 4 bases and J dropped 0 bases, with 8 bases sitting between them.

The chain is built from TRBV6-5 and TRBJ2-7; D uncertain. The CDR3 length is 13 residues. Per the germline V gene, CDR1 is MNHEY and CDR2 is SVGAGI. V was trimmed by 11 bases and J by 2 bases, leaving 16 bases between them. This chain's CDR3 is CACSLGIAYEQYF. The CDR3 DNA follows: TGTGCCTGCTCTCTTGGGATCGCCTACGAGCAGTACTTC.

J is TRBJ1-5 and V is TRBV19, with 10 bases identical to TRBD1. The germline V gene has CDR1 LNHDA and CDR2 SQIVND (reference sequence). V lost 1 base to trimming and J lost 6 bases; unmatched junction nucleotides: 6. The CDR3 is 16 residues long. CDR3 DNA sequence: TGTGCCAGTAGTATAGGGACAGGGGGTCGGAGTCAGCCCCAGCATTTT. This sequence encodes CASSIGTGGRSQPQHF.

V usage is TRBV6-1 and J usage is TRBJ2-1; D ambiguous. Trimming stripped 1 base from V and 10 bases from J, with 11 bases between. CDR1 is MNHNS and CDR2 is SASEGT in the germline V gene. The CDR3 runs 13 residues. The CDR3 sequence is CASSEVNRGEQFF. CDR3 sequence (DNA): TGTGCCAGCAGTGAAGTGAATAGAGGAGAGCAGTTCTTC.

The rearrangement joins TRBV14 to TRBJ1-6; D uncertain. This CDR3 comprises 12 residues. Germline lookup yields CDR1 SGHDN and CDR2 FVKESK. Trimming removed 1 base at V and 6 bases at J, with 1 base between. The CDR3 DNA sequence: TGTGCCAGCAGCCAAGTTAATTCACCCCTCCACTTT. The encoded protein is CASSQVNSPLHF.

The J gene is TRBJ2-3, the V gene TRBV18, with 8 bases matching TRBD1. Trimming at V came to 2 bases and at J to 0 bases, leaving 7 bases not matched to a gene. The germline gives CDR1 KGHSH, CDR2 LQKENI. The CDR3 sequence is 17 residues long. CDR3 DNA sequence: TGTGCCAGCTCACCAATTTCGGGACAGGTGAGCACAGATACGCAGTATTTT. It codes for CASSPISGQVSTDTQYF.

This clone has just a few counts. V usage is TRBV18 and J usage is TRBJ1-3; 10 positions agree with TRBD1. This CDR3 has 17 residues. V lost 4 bases, J lost 2 bases, and 8 bases stayed unmatched. CDR1 is KGHSH and CDR2 is LQKENI in the germline V gene. The CDR3: CASSLLSDRGPGNTIYF. CDR3 bases: TGTGCCAGCTCACTCCTTTCCGACAGGGGGCCTGGAAACACCATATATTTT.

The chain is built from TRBV7-9 and TRBJ2-1, with D perhaps given as TRBD1 or TRBD2 (6 bases each). The CDR3 sequence is 15 residues long. Trimming took off 3 bases at V and 3 bases at J, with 12 bases between the two ends. CDR1 is SEHNR, CDR2 FQNEAQ, per germline (reference sequence). DNA of the CDR3: TGTGCCAGCAGCTTCGATGGGGGGCACTACAATGAGCAGTTCTTC. It encodes CASSFDGGHYNEQFF.

The rearrangement links TRBV28 to TRBJ1-1; weak D call: TRBD1 (6 bases). This CDR3 has 14 residues. The germline V gene has CDR1 MDHEN and CDR2 SYDVKM. V lost 4 bases, J lost 1 base, and 10 bases lay in between. CDR3: CASSSTGSNTEAFF. CDR3 coding DNA: TGTGCCAGCAGTTCCACAGGGTCGAACACTGAAGCTTTCTTT. The full variable domain, rest sourced from reference TRBV28 and TRBJ1-1, is DVKVTQSSRYLVKRTGEKVFLECVQDMDHENMFWYRQDPGLGLRLIYFSYDVKMKEKGDIPEGYSVSREKKERFSLILESASTNQTSMYLCASSSTGSNTEAFFGQGTRLTVV.

The chain couples TRBV14 to TRBJ1-1; TRBD1 matches at 10 bases. The CDR3 extends over 15 amino acids. V shed 3 bases, J shed 5 bases, and the junction held 6 bases outside the gene matches. The V gene's germline CDR1 is SGHDN and CDR2 FVKESK. The CDR3 DNA is TGTGCCAGCAGCCATACCGGGACAGGGGCTACTGAAGCTTTCTTT. It translates to CASSHTGTGATEAFF.

This clone was observed a single time. The rearrangement joins TRBV5-1 to TRBJ1-5, with D unclear. V dropped 0 bases and J dropped 4 bases, with 11 bases sitting between them. The CDR3 is 15 amino acids. CDR1 and CDR2 (germline): SGHRS, YFSETQ. The CDR3 region has the DNA TGCGCCAGCAGCTTGGGTGCGGTGGTTAATCAGCCCCAGCATTTT. It translates to CASSLGAVVNQPQHF.

The CDR3 nucleotides are TGTGCCAGCAGTGAACACCGCGGCTTCCGCAGTGAGCAGTTCTTC. It is translated as CASSEHRGFRSEQFF. The chain carries TRBV2 and TRBJ2-1; the D is unclear. This CDR3 has 15 residues. The V gene lost 2 bases and the J gene lost 9 bases, with 17 bases spanning the gap. The germline V gene encodes CDR1 SNHLY and CDR2 FYNNEI.

V usage is TRBV10-3 and J usage is TRBJ1-1; D is possibly TRBD1 (6 bases). From germline, CDR1 is ENHRY and CDR2 SYGVKD. The ends were cut back, 4 bases at V and 6 bases at J, with 15 bases in the middle. This CDR3 is 14 amino acids long. The CDR3 region is CAISVRDKEAEAFF. For the CDR3, the DNA is TGTGCCATCAGTGTAAGGGACAAAGAGGCTGAAGCTTTCTTT.

The CDR3 loop reads CASSQDHLASNEQFF. CDR3 in DNA: TGTGCCAGCAGCCAAGATCACCTAGCTTCAAATGAGCAGTTCTTC. The gene calls are TRBV4-2 and TRBJ2-1; maybe TRBD2 (5 bases). CDR3 length: 15 amino acids. CDR1 and CDR2 (germline): LGHNA, YNFKEQ. V lost 0 bases and J lost 7, with 13 bases in between.

This rearrangement joins TRBV25-1 to TRBJ1-1; 7 nucleotides line up with TRBD1. Germline CDR1 MGHDK, CDR2 SYGVNS. The CDR3 has 12 amino acids. After removal of 7 bases from V and 3 bases from J, the junction contained 2 bases not matched to a gene. The CDR3 nucleotides read TGTGCCAGCAAAAGGGGGCACACTGAAGCTTTCTTT. It specifies CASKRGHTEAFF.